One T cell receptor beta chain is described in this entry. Antigen specificity is unknown. These data are taken from a study of T-cell memory formation after mild COVID-19. The overall study: Largely donor-specific sequence clusters came from a couple of donors. General observations from the study: Researchers found some responding clones in pre-infection memory, a sign that cross-reactive memory joined. A second wave of clones peaked on day 37, and their SARS-CoV-2 specificity went unconfirmed.

In germline, CDR1 is LGHDT, CDR2 YNNKEL (reference sequence). Trimming removed 4 bases at V and 6 bases at J, with 9 bases between. The CDR3 spans 12 residues. Libraries for TCRalpha and TCRbeta carried sample barcodes and unique molecular identifiers via 5'RACE. TCRdb re-called the 5' RACE reads with MiXCR, one entry per CDR3 protein. The sample shows around 500,000 distinct CDR3 sequences, 18% of them seen only once. Sequencing was carried out using PBMCs or a T cell subset sorted from them (not recorded which). The sequence derives from an adult woman who had mild COVID-19 (a few samples of this study predate the infection). Cell type and time point are not known. The chain employs TRBV3-1 and TRBJ1-1; D unclear. As DNA, the CDR3 is TGTGCCAGCAGCCCCTTGGGGTCTGAAGCTTTCTTT. This codes for CASSPLGSEAFF.